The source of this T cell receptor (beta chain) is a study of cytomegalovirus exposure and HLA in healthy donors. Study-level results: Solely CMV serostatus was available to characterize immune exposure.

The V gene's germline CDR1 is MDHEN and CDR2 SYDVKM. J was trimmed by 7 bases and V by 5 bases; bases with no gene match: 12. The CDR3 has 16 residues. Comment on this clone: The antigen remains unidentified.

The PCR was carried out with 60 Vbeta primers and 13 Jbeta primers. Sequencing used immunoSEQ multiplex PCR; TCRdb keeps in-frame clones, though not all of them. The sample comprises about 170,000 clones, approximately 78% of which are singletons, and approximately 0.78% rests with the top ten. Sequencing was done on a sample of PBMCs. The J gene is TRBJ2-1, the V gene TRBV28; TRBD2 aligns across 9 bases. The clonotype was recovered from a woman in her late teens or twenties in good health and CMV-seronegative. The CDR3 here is CASSNNLAGSLNEQFF. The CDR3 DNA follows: TGTGCCAGCAGTAATAATCTAGCGGGAAGTCTAAATGAGCAGTTCTTC.